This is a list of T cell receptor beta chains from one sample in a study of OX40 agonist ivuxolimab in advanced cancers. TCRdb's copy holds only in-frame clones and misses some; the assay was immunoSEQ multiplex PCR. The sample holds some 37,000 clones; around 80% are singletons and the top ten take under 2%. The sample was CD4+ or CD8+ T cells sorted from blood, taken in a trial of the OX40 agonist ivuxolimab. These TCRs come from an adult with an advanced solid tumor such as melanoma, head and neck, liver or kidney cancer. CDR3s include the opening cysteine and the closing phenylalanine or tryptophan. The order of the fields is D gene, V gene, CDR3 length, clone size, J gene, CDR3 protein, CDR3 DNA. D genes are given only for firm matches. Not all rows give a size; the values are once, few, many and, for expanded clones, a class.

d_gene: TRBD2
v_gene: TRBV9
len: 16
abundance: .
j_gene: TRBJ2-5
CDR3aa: CASSTWTSGDQETQYF
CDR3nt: TGTGCCAGCAGCACCTGGACTAGCGGGGACCAAGAGACCCAGTACTTC

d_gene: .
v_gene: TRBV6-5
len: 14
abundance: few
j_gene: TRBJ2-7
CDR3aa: CASRRGRGSYEQYF
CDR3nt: TGTGCCAGCAGACGTGGACGGGGCTCCTACGAGCAGTACTTC

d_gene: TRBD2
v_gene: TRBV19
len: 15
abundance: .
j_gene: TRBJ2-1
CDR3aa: CASSMGTSAYNEQFF
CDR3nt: TGTGCCAGTAGTATGGGGACTAGCGCCTACAATGAGCAGTTCTTC

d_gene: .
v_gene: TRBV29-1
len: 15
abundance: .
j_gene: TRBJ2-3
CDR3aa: CSGLGGRGATDTQYF
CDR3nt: TGCAGCGGCCTAGGGGGGAGGGGGGCAACAGATACGCAGTATTTT

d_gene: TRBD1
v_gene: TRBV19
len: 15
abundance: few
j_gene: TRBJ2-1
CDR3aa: CASSMTGGLLGEQFF
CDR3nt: TGTGCCAGTAGTATGACAGGGGGCCTACTGGGTGAGCAGTTCTTC

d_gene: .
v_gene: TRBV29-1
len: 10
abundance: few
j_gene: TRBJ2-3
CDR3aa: CTAREDTQYF
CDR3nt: TGCACAGCCAGGGAAGATACGCAGTATTTT

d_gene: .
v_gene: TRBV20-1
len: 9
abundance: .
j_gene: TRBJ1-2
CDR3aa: CSRTPGYTF
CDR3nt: TGCAGTCGAACCCCTGGCTACACCTTC

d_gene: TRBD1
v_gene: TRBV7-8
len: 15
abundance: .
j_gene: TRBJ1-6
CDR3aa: CASSPRTGSNSPLHF
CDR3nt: TGTGCCAGCAGCCCAAGGACAGGTTCTAATTCACCCCTCCACTTT

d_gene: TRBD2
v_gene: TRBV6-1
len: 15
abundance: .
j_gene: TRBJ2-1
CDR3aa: CASRRTSGGTNEQFF
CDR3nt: TGTGCCAGCAGGAGGACTAGCGGGGGGACAAATGAGCAGTTCTTC

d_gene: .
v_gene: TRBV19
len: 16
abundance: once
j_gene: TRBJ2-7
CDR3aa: CASSTGRGDGSYEQYF
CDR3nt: TGTGCCAGTAGTACGGGGCGGGGCGACGGCTCCTACGAGCAGTACTTC

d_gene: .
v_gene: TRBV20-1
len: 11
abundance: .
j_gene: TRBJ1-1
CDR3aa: CSTLGSPVAFF
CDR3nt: TGCAGTACTTTAGGGAGTCCGGTGGCTTTCTTT

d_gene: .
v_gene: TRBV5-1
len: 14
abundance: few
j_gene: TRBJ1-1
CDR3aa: CASSLAGQITEAFF
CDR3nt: TGCGCCAGCAGCTTGGCAGGGCAGATCACTGAAGCTTTCTTT

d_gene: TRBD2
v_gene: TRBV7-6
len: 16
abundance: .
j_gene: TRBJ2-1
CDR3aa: CASSSLVKLAGGRQFF
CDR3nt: TGTGCCAGCAGCTCCCTCGTGAAGCTAGCGGGAGGTCGGCAGTTCTTC

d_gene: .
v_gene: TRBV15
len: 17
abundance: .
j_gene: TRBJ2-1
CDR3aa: CATSRDAYQGTHNEQFF
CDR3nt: TGTGCCACCAGCAGAGATGCCTATCAGGGGACCCACAATGAGCAGTTCTTC

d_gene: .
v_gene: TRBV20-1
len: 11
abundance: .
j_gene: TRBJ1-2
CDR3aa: CSASAGDGYTF
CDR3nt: TGCAGTGCTAGTGCAGGGGACGGCTACACCTTC

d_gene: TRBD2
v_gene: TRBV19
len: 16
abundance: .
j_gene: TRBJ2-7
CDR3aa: CASSFSYSGRGYEQYF
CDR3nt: TGTGCCAGTAGTTTCTCCTATAGCGGGAGAGGCTACGAGCAGTACTTC

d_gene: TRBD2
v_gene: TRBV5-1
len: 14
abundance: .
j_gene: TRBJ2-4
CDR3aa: CASSLLTSGDIQYF
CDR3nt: TGCGCCAGCAGCTTGTTAACTAGCGGAGACATTCAGTACTTC

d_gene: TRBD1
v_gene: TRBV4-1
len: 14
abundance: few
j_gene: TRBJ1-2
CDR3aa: CASSQDDRGYGYTF
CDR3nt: TGCGCCAGCAGCCAAGATGACAGGGGCTATGGCTACACCTTC

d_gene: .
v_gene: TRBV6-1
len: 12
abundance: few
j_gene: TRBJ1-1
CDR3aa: CASSEALIQAFF
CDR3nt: TGTGCCAGCAGTGAAGCGTTGATTCAGGCTTTCTTT

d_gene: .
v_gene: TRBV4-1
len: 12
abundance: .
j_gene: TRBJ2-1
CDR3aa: CASSQDRVSQFF
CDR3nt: TGCGCCAGCAGCCAAGATCGGGTATCCCAGTTCTTC

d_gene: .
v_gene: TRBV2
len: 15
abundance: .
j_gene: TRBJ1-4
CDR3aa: CASRLDFAANEKLFF
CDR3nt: TGTGCCAGCAGGCTGGACTTTGCGGCTAATGAAAAACTGTTTTTT

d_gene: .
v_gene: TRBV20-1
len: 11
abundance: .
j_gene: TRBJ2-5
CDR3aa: CSASGQETQYF
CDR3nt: TGCAGTGCTAGCGGACAAGAGACCCAGTACTTC

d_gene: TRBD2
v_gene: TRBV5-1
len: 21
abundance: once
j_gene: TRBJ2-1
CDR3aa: CASSLEPLGLPAGGGYNEQFF
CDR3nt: TGCGCCAGCAGCTTGGAGCCATTGGGGCTACCCGCGGGAGGAGGCTACAATGAGCAGTTCTTC

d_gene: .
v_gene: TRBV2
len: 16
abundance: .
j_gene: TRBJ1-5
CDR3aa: CASSERAVYSNQPQHF
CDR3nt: TGTGCCAGCAGTGAACGGGCAGTGTATAGCAATCAGCCCCAGCATTTT

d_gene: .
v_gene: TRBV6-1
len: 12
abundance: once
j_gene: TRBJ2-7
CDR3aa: CASSEVLNEQYF
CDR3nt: TGTGCCAGCAGTGAAGTTCTGAACGAGCAGTACTTC

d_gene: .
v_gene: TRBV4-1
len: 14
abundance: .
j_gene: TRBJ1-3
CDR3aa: CASSFGPGGNTIYF
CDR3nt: TGCGCCAGCAGCTTTGGGCCGGGGGGAAACACCATATATTTT

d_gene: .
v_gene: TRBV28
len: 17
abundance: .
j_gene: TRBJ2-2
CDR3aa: CASSLSGVGANTGELFF
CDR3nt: TGTGCCAGCAGTTTATCGGGGGTTGGGGCGAACACCGGGGAGCTGTTTTTT

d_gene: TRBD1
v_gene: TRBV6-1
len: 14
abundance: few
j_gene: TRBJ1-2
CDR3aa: CASSAPTGGDGYTF
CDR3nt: TGTGCCAGCAGTGCCCCGACAGGGGGGGATGGCTACACCTTC

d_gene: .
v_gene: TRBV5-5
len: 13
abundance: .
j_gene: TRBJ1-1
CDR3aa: CASSLEPNTEAFF
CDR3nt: TGTGCCAGCAGCTTGGAACCGAACACTGAAGCTTTCTTT

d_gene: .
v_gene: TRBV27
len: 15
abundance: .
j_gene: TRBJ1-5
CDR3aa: CASSDRPVSNQPQHF
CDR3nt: TGTGCCAGCAGCGACCGTCCCGTTAGCAATCAGCCCCAGCATTTT

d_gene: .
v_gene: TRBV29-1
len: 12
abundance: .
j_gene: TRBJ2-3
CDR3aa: CSVDKGPDTQYF
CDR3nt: TGCAGCGTCGATAAGGGGCCAGATACGCAGTATTTT

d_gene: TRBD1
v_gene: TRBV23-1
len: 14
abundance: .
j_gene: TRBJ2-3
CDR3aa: CASRGTGKDDTQYF
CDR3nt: TGCGCCAGCCGAGGGACAGGTAAGGACGATACGCAGTATTTT

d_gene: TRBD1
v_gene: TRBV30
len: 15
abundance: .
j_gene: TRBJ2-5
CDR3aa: CAWSVRGQGDGTQYF
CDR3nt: TGTGCCTGGAGTGTACGGGGACAGGGCGATGGGACCCAGTACTTC

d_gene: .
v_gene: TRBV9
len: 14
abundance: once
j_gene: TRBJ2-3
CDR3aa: CASSPRINTDTQYF
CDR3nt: TGTGCCAGCAGCCCCCGTATAAACACAGATACGCAGTATTTT

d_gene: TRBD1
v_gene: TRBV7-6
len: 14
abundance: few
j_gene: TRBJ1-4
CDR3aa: CASSLGTGNEKLFF
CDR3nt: TGTGCCAGCAGCTTAGGGACAGGGAATGAAAAACTGTTTTTT

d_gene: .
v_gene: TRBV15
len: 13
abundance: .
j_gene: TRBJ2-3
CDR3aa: CATEGTPTDTQYF
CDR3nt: TGTGCCACCGAGGGGACCCCCACAGATACGCAGTATTTT

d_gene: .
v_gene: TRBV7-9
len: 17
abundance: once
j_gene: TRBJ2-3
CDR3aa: CASRAFRGDSRTDTQYF
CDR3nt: TGTGCCAGCAGGGCCTTTAGGGGGGACAGCCGCACAGATACGCAGTATTTT

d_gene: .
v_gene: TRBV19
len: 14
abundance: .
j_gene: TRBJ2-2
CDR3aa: CASSLLGSTGELFF
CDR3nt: TGTGCCAGTAGCCTCCTAGGGTCCACCGGGGAGCTGTTTTTT

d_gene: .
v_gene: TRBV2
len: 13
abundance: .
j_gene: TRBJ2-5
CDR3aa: CASGRGGSETQYF
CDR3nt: TGTGCCAGCGGAAGAGGAGGGTCGGAGACCCAGTACTTC

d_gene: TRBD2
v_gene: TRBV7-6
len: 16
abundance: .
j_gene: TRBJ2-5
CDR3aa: CASRHTSGRTRETQYF
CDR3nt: TGTGCCAGCAGACACACTAGCGGGAGAACCCGCGAGACCCAGTACTTC

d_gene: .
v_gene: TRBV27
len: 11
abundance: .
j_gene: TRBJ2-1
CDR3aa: CASSTRYVQFF
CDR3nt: TGTGCCAGCAGTACCCGGTACGTACAGTTCTTC

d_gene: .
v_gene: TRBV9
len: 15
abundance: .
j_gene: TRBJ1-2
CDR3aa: CASSVESHYDYGYTF
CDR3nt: TGTGCCAGCAGCGTAGAAAGCCACTATGACTATGGCTACACCTTC

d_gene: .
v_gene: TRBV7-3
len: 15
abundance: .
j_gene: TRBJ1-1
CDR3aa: CASSSNRVGGTEAFF
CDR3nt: TGTGCCAGCAGCTCAAACAGGGTCGGGGGGACTGAAGCTTTCTTT

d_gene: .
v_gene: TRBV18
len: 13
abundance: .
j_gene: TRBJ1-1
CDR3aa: CASSPSSNTEAFF
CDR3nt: TGTGCCAGCTCACCCTCCTCCAACACTGAAGCTTTCTTT

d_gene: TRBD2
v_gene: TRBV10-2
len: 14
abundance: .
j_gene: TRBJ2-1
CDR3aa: CASSESTRAGGHFF
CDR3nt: TGCGCCAGCAGTGAGTCGACTAGGGCGGGAGGGCACTTCTTC

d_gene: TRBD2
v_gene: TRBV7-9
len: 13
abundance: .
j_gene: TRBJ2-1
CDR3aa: CASSLWGGAEQFF
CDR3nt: TGTGCCAGCAGCTTATGGGGAGGGGCTGAGCAGTTCTTC

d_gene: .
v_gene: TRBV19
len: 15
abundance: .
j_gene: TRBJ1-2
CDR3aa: CASSQGLGQFNGYTF
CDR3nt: TGTGCCAGTAGCCAAGGACTGGGGCAGTTTAATGGCTACACCTTC